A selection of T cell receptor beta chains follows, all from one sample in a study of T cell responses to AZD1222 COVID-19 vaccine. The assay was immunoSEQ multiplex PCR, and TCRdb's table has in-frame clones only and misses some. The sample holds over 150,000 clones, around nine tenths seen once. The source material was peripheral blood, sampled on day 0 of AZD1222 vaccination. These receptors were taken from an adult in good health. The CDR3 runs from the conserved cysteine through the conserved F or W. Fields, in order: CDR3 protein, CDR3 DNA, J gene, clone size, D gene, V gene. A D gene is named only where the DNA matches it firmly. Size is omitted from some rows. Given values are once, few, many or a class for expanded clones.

CASSLAGQAGTEAFF | TGCGCCAGCAGCTTGGCGGGACAGGCTGGGACTGAAGCTTTCTTT | TRBJ1-1 | NA | TRBD1 | TRBV5-1
CASSWTSGMGNEQFF | TGTGCCAGCAGTTGGACTAGCGGGATGGGTAATGAGCAGTTCTTC | TRBJ2-1 | NA | TRBD2 | TRBV28
CASSPGPFYGYTF | TGTGCCAGCAGCCCGGGCCCTTTTTATGGCTACACCTTC | TRBJ1-2 | NA | NA | TRBV3-1/TRBV3-2
CADNLDDSDFREHQPQHF | TGCGCAGACAATTTAGATGACAGCGATTTTCGGGAACATCAGCCCCAGCATTTT | TRBJ1-5 | few | NA | TRBV10-2
CASSNYREYNQPQHF | TGTGCCAGTAGTAACTACAGGGAGTATAATCAGCCCCAGCATTTT | TRBJ1-5 | NA | NA | TRBV19
CASSVGQENYGYTF | TGTGCCAGCAGCGTAGGACAGGAGAACTATGGCTACACCTTC | TRBJ1-2 | NA | NA | TRBV9
CASSERSGPTDTQYF | TGTGCCAGCAGCGAAAGGTCCGGTCCGACAGATACGCAGTATTTT | TRBJ2-3 | once | NA | TRBV21-1
CASGPSGLAGGRTDTQYF | TGTGCTAGTGGTCCCTCGGGACTAGCGGGAGGGCGAACAGATACGCAGTATTTT | TRBJ2-3 | NA | TRBD2 | TRBV12-5
CAWSLSFASNQPQHF | TGTGCCTGGAGTTTGTCCTTCGCGAGTAATCAGCCCCAGCATTTT | TRBJ1-5 | NA | NA | TRBV30
CASSVQVSSYNEQFF | TGTGCCAGCAGTGTTCAGGTGAGCTCCTACAATGAGCAGTTCTTC | TRBJ2-1 | few | NA | TRBV2
CASSPPGGVNSPLHF | TGTGCCAGCTCACCTCCAGGGGGGGTTAATTCACCCCTCCACTTT | TRBJ1-6 | NA | TRBD1 | TRBV18
CASSLWGDRTNEQFF | TGTGCCAGCAGCCTCTGGGGGGACAGGACCAATGAGCAGTTCTTC | TRBJ2-1 | NA | TRBD1 | TRBV11-2
CASRLQGWGAFNEKLFF | TGTGCCAGCAGACTGCAGGGTTGGGGAGCTTTTAATGAAAAACTGTTTTTT | TRBJ1-4 | NA | NA | TRBV27
CASSLAGTEAFF | TGTGCCAGCAGCTTGGCGGGGACTGAAGCTTTCTTT | TRBJ1-1 | NA | NA | TRBV11-1
CASSPGSGTLGTGELFF | TGTGCCAGCAGCCCGGGATCCGGGACGTTGGGCACCGGGGAGCTGTTTTTT | TRBJ2-2 | NA | NA | TRBV3-1/TRBV3-2
CAISAGGGENSPLHF | TGTGCCATCTCTGCCGGAGGGGGAGAGAATTCACCCCTCCACTTT | TRBJ1-6 | NA | NA | TRBV10-3
CASSQDQDSFNQPQHF | TGCGCCAGCAGCCAAGATCAGGACAGCTTCAATCAGCCCCAGCATTTT | TRBJ1-5 | NA | NA | TRBV4-1
CASWTVYNEQFF | TGTGCCAGCTGGACGGTGTACAATGAGCAGTTCTTC | TRBJ2-1 | NA | NA | TRBV28
CASSEGVTGNTIYF | TGTGCCAGCAGTGAAGGGGTTACTGGAAACACCATATATTTT | TRBJ1-3 | NA | NA | TRBV6-1
CAARAQGEQYF | TGTGCTGCCCGGGCGCAGGGCGAGCAGTACTTC | TRBJ2-7 | NA | NA | TRBV2
CSVATGTGDEQYF | TGCAGCGTTGCCACCGGGACAGGGGACGAGCAGTACTTC | TRBJ2-7 | NA | TRBD1 | TRBV29-1
CASSQPYPSGGRNTEAFF | TGCGCCAGCAGCCAACCCTACCCGTCTGGGGGGAGGAACACTGAAGCTTTCTTT | TRBJ1-1 | NA | NA | TRBV4-1
CATSPGGTAGDEQFF | TGTGCCACCAGTCCAGGAGGGACCGCCGGCGATGAGCAGTTCTTC | TRBJ2-1 | NA | NA | TRBV24-1